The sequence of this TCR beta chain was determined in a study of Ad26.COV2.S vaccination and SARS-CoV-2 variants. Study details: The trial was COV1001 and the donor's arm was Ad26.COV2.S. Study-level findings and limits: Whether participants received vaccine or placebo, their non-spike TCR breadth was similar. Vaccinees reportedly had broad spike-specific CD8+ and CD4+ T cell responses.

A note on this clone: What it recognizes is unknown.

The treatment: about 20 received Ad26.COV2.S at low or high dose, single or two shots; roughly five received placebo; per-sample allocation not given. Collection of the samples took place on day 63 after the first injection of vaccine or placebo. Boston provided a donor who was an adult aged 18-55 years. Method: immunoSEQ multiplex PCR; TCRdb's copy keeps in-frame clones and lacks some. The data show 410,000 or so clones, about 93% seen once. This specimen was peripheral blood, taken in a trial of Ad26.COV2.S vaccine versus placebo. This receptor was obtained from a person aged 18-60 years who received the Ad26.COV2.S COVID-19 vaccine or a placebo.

For the CDR3, the DNA is TGCGCCAGCAGCTTCGAGGGATCGCTTTCCTATGGCTACACCTTC. It is translated as CASSFEGSLSYGYTF. V usage is TRBV5-1 and J usage is TRBJ1-2, with D hard to call. The germline V gene has CDR1 SGHRS and CDR2 YFSETQ. V was shortened by 2 bases and J by 4 bases, with 15 bases between the two germline ends. This CDR3 comprises 15 residues.